One and the same sample provided the 32 T cell receptor beta chains below, sequenced in a study of blood T cells in healthy people across ages. Sample-barcoded 5' priming and a J-beta primer mix drove a second PCR of about 6 to 12 cycles. TCRdb redid the calling of the 5' RACE reads with MiXCR, one entry per CDR3 protein. Among about 680,000 distinct CDR3 sequences listed, about half were seen once. The sample consisted of blood. The receptors come from a woman between 55 and 75 years old in good health.

A few counts support this clonotype. The chain uses TRBV7-3 and TRBJ2-3; 9 nucleotides agree with TRBD2. The CDR3 extends over 14 amino acids. The germline V gene encodes CDR1 SGHTA and CDR2 FQGTGA. The V and J ends lost 5 bases and 4 bases, in that order; junction bases with no gene match: 4. CDR3 coding DNA: TGTGCCAGCAGCCCGACTAGCGGAGCAGATACGCAGTATTTT. Protein product: CASSPTSGADTQYF.

There are many counts of this clonotype. The chain has TRBV20-1 and TRBJ2-5, with D possibly being TRBD2 (6 bases). Trimming left V 4 bases short and J 4 bases short, with 10 bases between. CDR1 DFQATT and CDR2 SNEGSKA come from the germline V gene (reference sequence). CDR3 length equals 12 residues. The CDR3 protein is CSAISGGETQYF. In DNA form, the CDR3 reads TGCAGTGCTATTAGCGGTGGAGAGACCCAGTACTTC.

CDR3 protein: CASSLAVSVQETQYF. The DNA of the CDR3 is TGTGCCAGCAGCTTGGCCGTATCAGTCCAAGAGACCCAGTACTTC. The chain employs TRBV5-4 and TRBJ2-5; no reliable D call. Germline assignment: CDR1 SGHNT and CDR2 YYREEE (reference sequence). The CDR3 spans 15 residues. V shed 0 bases and J shed 1 base, with 10 bases lying between them.

This clonotype was counted only a few times. This chain joins TRBV29-1 and TRBJ2-1; D might be TRBD2 (5 bases). CDR1 and CDR2 (germline): SQVTM, ANQGSEA. This CDR3 region has 13 residues. Trimming left V 6 bases short and J 1 base short, with 10 bases between. CDR3 in amino acids: CSVKGGSYNEQFF. The CDR3 DNA sequence: TGCAGCGTCAAAGGAGGTTCCTACAATGAGCAGTTCTTC.

This clonotype was observed a few times. The chain joins TRBV20-1 to TRBJ2-7, with TRBD2 matching 15 bases. The CDR3 loop spans 18 amino acids. J lost 6 bases, V lost 5 bases, and 17 bases had no gene match. Germline-derived CDR1 and CDR2 are DFQATT and SNEGSKA (reference sequence). In DNA, the CDR3 is TGCAGTGCTTCTGGAAGGACTAGCGGGAGGGCCATTAACCGCGAGCAGTACTTC. Encoded protein: CSASGRTSGRAINREQYF.

The chain carries TRBV27 and TRBJ2-7; maybe TRBD1 (5 bases). This CDR3 region has 15 residues. CDR1 and CDR2 from the germline V gene are MNHEY and SMNVEV (reference sequence). The V end lost 5 bases, the J end lost 6 bases, and 20 bases lay between the germline ends. Written as DNA, the CDR3 is TGTGCCAGCAGTCGAGACAGCCATCCCCCCTCCGAGCAGTACTTC. Translating it yields CASSRDSHPPSEQYF.

The genes are TRBV7-9 and TRBJ2-5; D remains unclear. Germline CDR1 and CDR2: SEHNR and FQNEAQ (reference sequence). The germline V and J ends were trimmed by 5 bases and 3 bases, with 10 bases remaining between them. This CDR3 comprises 13 residues. The CDR3 here is CASSPNSEETQYF. The DNA for the CDR3 is TGTGCCAGCAGCCCAAATTCGGAAGAGACCCAGTACTTC.

This clonotype has a handful of counts. This chain links TRBV20-1 with TRBJ2-7; TRBD2 matches 13 bases. Germline V gene sequence: CDR1 DFQATT, CDR2 SNEGSKA (reference sequence). Trimming removed 7 bases from V and 3 bases from J; junction bases left unmatched: 0. This CDR3 spans 12 amino acids. The CDR3 nucleotides read TGCAGTGGGACTAGCGGGAGCTACGAGCAGTACTTC. The encoded protein is CSGTSGSYEQYF.

In this sample, this clonotype turned up many times. The CDR3 spells CSVEGPAYEQYF. DNA of the CDR3: TGCAGCGTTGAAGGTCCAGCCTACGAGCAGTACTTC. The chain has TRBV29-1 and TRBJ2-7; D uncertain. Trimming left V 1 base short and J 2 bases short, with 6 bases between. The CDR3 extends over 12 amino acids. The V gene's germline CDR1 is SQVTM and CDR2 ANQGSEA.

This clonotype has only one observation. The V call is TRBV5-6, the J call TRBJ1-2, with no clear D. Trimming took 3 bases from V and 4 from J, leaving 13 bases between them. CDR1 is SGHDT and CDR2 is YYEEEE in the germline V gene. There are 14 residues in the CDR3. CDR3 nucleotides: TGTGCCAGCAGCTGGAGGCGGGGAGGCTATGGCTACACCTTC. Translating it yields CASSWRRGGYGYTF. The whole variable domain, filled in from reference TRBV5-6 and TRBJ1-2, reads DAGVTQSPTHLIKTRGQQVTLRCSPKSGHDTVSWYQQALGQGPQFIFQYYEEEERQRGNFPDRFSGHQFPNYSSELNVNALLLGDSALYLCASSWRRGGYGYTFGSGTRLTVV.

In this sample, this clonotype turned up a few times. This chain uses TRBV7-2 with TRBJ2-3; D remains ambiguous. The CDR3 covers 15 residues. The germline V gene has CDR1 SGHTA and CDR2 FQGNSA. V was clipped by 3 bases and J by 6 bases, with 16 bases between them. CDR3 DNA sequence: TGTGCCAGCAGCTTCAGGCCTAGTGCTGAGGATACGCAGTATTTT. Translation gives CASSFRPSAEDTQYF.

The chain joins TRBV12-3 or TRBV12-4 to TRBJ1-6, with D possibly TRBD1 on 5 matching bases. The CDR3 has 15 residues. The V gene lost 4 bases and the J gene lost 2 bases, with 9 bases spanning the gap. This CDR3 is CASSSGQAYNSPLHF. CDR3 DNA: TGTGCCAGCAGTTCTGGACAAGCCTATAATTCACCCCTCCACTTT.

Only one count was recorded for this clonotype. The chain recombines TRBV25-1 with TRBJ2-1; perhaps TRBD2 as D (7 bases). Germline V gene lookup returns CDR1 MGHDK and CDR2 SYGVNS. The CDR3 totals 14 residues. V was clipped by 6 bases and J by 5 bases, with 14 bases between them. In DNA form, the CDR3 reads TGTGCCAGCAGACTGGGGGGGCGAGACAATGAGCAGTTCTTC. The encoded protein is CASRLGGRDNEQFF.

This clonotype has more than one count but fewer than ten. The rearrangement uses TRBV7-9 and TRBJ1-2, with 8 bases fitting TRBD1. Germline V gene data show CDR1 as SEHNR and CDR2 as FQNEAQ (reference sequence). The ends lost 7 bases at V and 8 bases at J; junction bases unmatched: 6. The CDR3 sequence is 12 residues long. The CDR3 sequence: CASNQGAGGYTF. The CDR3 region has the DNA TGTGCCAGCAACCAGGGGGCAGGAGGCTACACCTTC.

This clonotype was seen only a few times. This chain uses TRBV10-3 with TRBJ2-7, with D possibly being TRBD1 (6 bases). The CDR3 runs 16 residues. V was shortened by 11 bases and J by 4 bases, with 27 bases between the two germline ends. From germline, CDR1 is ENHRY and CDR2 SYGVKD. In DNA form, the CDR3 reads TGTGCCGTTAAACCGTCCGGGACACGCCGTGGATACGAGCAGTACTTC. It specifies CAVKPSGTRRGYEQYF.

The rearrangement joins TRBV20-1 to TRBJ2-1; D may be TRBD2 (6 bases). The V gene lost 2 bases and the J gene lost 8 bases, with 16 bases spanning the gap. Germline assignment: CDR1 DFQATT and CDR2 SNEGSKA (reference sequence). This CDR3 is 14 amino acids long. The CDR3 coding sequence is TGCAGTGCTAGAAAAGCGGGTACACCGGATGAGCAGTTCTTC. The encoded protein is CSARKAGTPDEQFF.

The gene calls are TRBV7-9 and TRBJ2-1; perhaps TRBD1 as D (5 bases). The J call may be mistaken, given a closer DNA end match to TRBJ2-7. There are 12 residues in the CDR3. Germline V CDR1 and CDR2: SEHNR, FQNEAQ (reference sequence). The CDR3 loop is CASLRTTYEQYF. CDR3 nucleotide sequence: TGTGCCAGCCTCCGGACAACCTACGAGCAGTACTTC.

The chain employs TRBV7-2 and TRBJ2-7, with D possibly matching TRBD2 (5 bases). The CDR3 loop spans 16 amino acids. From germline, CDR1 is SGHTA and CDR2 FQGNSA. The V end lost 2 bases, the J end lost 0 bases, and 14 bases lay between the germline ends. The CDR3 DNA reads as TGTGCCAGCAGCTTAAGGACTCCCAACCCCTCCTACGAGCAGTACTTC. Translation gives CASSLRTPNPSYEQYF.

J is TRBJ1-6 and V is TRBV7-9; a possible D gene is TRBD1 (5 bases). Trimming removed 5 bases from V and 9 bases from J, with 17 bases in between. Germline V gives CDR1 SEHNR, CDR2 FQNEAQ (reference sequence). This CDR3 spans 15 amino acids. In DNA form, the CDR3 reads TGTGCCAGCAGCCCCCCCCCAGGGTGGAGTTCACCCCTCCACTTT. It yields the protein CASSPPPGWSSPLHF.

This clonotype occurred a few times. The chain employs TRBV5-6 and TRBJ1-2, with 8 bases matching TRBD1. Germline CDR1 is SGHDT and CDR2 is YYEEEE. V shed 0 bases, J shed 4 bases, and the junction held 5 bases outside the gene matches. This CDR3 contains 15 residues. CDR3: CASSLGQGRAYGYTF. The CDR3 nucleotides are TGTGCCAGCAGCTTGGGACAGGGGCGGGCCTATGGCTACACCTTC.

The V gene is TRBV10-3, the J gene TRBJ2-7; possibly TRBD2 for D (6 bases). The end of the DNA aligns better with TRBJ2-5, so the J call may be wrong. CDR1 and CDR2 from the germline V gene are ENHRY and SYGVKD. The CDR3 spans 16 residues. The CDR3 loop is CAISESAGTGEETQYF. The DNA of the CDR3 is TGTGCCATCAGTGAGTCGGCGGGCACGGGGGAGGAGACCCAGTACTTC.

The V and J genes are TRBV4-2 and TRBJ2-1; no clear D. Germline V gene lookup returns CDR1 LGHNA and CDR2 YNFKEQ. CDR3 length: 13 residues. Deletions cut 0 bases from V and 4 bases from J, with 4 bases between. CDR3 bases: TGTGCCAGCAGCCAAGACCAATACAATGAGCAGTTCTTC. Encoded protein: CASSQDQYNEQFF.

The rearrangement uses TRBV7-3 and TRBJ2-4; perhaps TRBD1 as D (6 bases). Trimming shortened V by 6 bases and J by 4 bases, and 13 bases separated the two germline ends. The CDR3 contains 14 residues. The germline CDR1 and CDR2 sequences are SGHTA and FQGTGA. This CDR3 reads CASSYKTGKNIQYF. The CDR3 DNA follows: TGTGCCAGCAGTTACAAGACAGGAAAAAACATTCAGTACTTC. The entire variable domain, with the rest obtained from reference TRBV7-3 and TRBJ2-4, is as follows: GAGVSQTPSNKVTEKGKYVELRCDPISGHTALYWYRQSLGQGPEFLIYFQGTGAADDSGLPNDRFFAVRPEGSVSTLKIQRTERGDSAVYLCASSYKTGKNIQYFGAGTRLSVL.

The chain links TRBV6-5 to TRBJ1-2, with 8 bases lining up with TRBD1. The V gene's germline CDR1 is MNHEY and CDR2 SVGAGI. This CDR3 contains 15 residues. With 4 bases clipped from V and 8 bases from J, the junction kept 12 bases outside the gene matches. The CDR3 coding sequence is TGTGCCAGCAGTTTTTTTCCGGGACAGGCTTTCGGCTACACCTTC. The encoded protein is CASSFFPGQAFGYTF.

Note on this clonotype: Germline and junction disagree at one end, which may indicate a read error. V gene TRBV7-3 combines with J gene TRBJ2-1; D ambiguous. CDR3 length equals 14 residues. Per the germline V gene, CDR1 is SGHTA and CDR2 is FQGTGA. The CDR3 region has the DNA TGTGCCAGCAGCTCCTTAGGGCCCTACGATGAGCAGTTCTTC. Translated: CASSSLGPYDEQFF.

This clonotype came up a few times. V gene TRBV29-1 combines with J gene TRBJ2-5; D is perhaps TRBD2 (6 bases). Trimming removed 7 bases at V and 5 bases at J, with 17 bases between. The CDR3 runs 13 residues. CDR1 and CDR2 from the germline V gene are SQVTM and ANQGSEA. The DNA of the CDR3 is TGCAGCGGGGGGGATCCGAGGAGGGAGACCCAGTACTTC. It is translated as CSGGDPRRETQYF.

The chain's CDR3 is CASSWGHYDEQYF. The CDR3 nucleotides read TGTGCCAGCAGCTGGGGTCACTACGACGAGCAGTACTTC. The chain combines TRBV3-1 with TRBJ2-7, with unresolved D. The CDR3 runs to 13 residues. Germline assignment: CDR1 LGHDT and CDR2 YNNKEL (reference sequence). V was pared by 5 bases and J by 5 bases, with 13 bases between.

This clonotype has a single count. V usage is TRBV4-1 and J usage is TRBJ1-5; D is ambiguous. Germline assignment: CDR1 MGHRA and CDR2 YSYEKL. CDR3 length equals 14 residues. V gave up 1 base and J gave up 4 bases, with 8 bases separating them. CDR3 protein: CASSQAGFNQPQHF. The DNA for the CDR3 is TGCGCCAGCAGCCAAGCCGGGTTTAATCAGCCCCAGCATTTT.

The chain recombines TRBV28 with TRBJ2-4, with TRBD2 identical over 8 bases. J gave up 5 bases and V 3 bases, and 24 bases lay outside the gene matches. The CDR3 spans 21 residues. The germline CDR1 and CDR2 sequences are MDHEN and SYDVKM. The CDR3 region has the DNA TGTGCCAGCAGTTTTTTCCGGAAGGGTAGAGCGGGAGAGGTTGTAGAAAACATTCAGTACTTC. Protein sequence: CASSFFRKGRAGEVVENIQYF.

This clonotype was counted between two and nine times. The chain combines TRBV25-1 with TRBJ2-4; 8 nucleotides align to TRBD1. The assigned J gene may be wrong: the sequence end matches TRBJ2-5 better. This CDR3 contains 13 residues. Germline V gene lookup returns CDR1 MGHDK and CDR2 SYGVNS. CDR3 residues: CASSGQGFGTQYF. CDR3 bases: TGTGCCAGCAGTGGACAGGGGTTTGGGACCCAGTACTTC.

The genes are TRBV5-4 and TRBJ2-1; TRBD1 matches 9 bases. Near its end, the DNA agrees better with TRBJ2-7, so the J call may be wrong. CDR3 length equals 14 residues. Germline lookup yields CDR1 SGHNT and CDR2 YYREEE (reference sequence). CDR3 coding DNA: TGTGCCAGCAGCCCCCGGACAGGGGTCGCCGAGCAGTACTTC. This encodes CASSPRTGVAEQYF.

This clonotype has just a few counts. The chain has TRBV20-1 and TRBJ2-7, with TRBD2 matching over 9 bases. Germline V lookup: CDR1 DFQATT, CDR2 SNEGSKA (reference sequence). Unmatched junction bases numbered 8, after V lost 7 bases and J lost 4 bases. CDR3 length equals 13 residues. In nucleotides, the CDR3 is TGCAGTGTACGCGGGGGGGGCCTGTACGAGCAGTACTTC. It yields the protein CSVRGGGLYEQYF.